These 14 T cell receptor beta chains originate from one sample sequenced in a study of blood T cell repertoires in COVID-19. The data were produced by immunoSEQ multiplex PCR, yet TCRdb's version contains in-frame clones alone and is incomplete. The profile shows 160,000 or so clones, around nine tenths of them singletons. Sequencing used peripheral blood. The receptors here all came from a woman in her sixties or seventies with acute or convalescent COVID-19.

V gene TRBV12-3 or TRBV12-4 combines with J gene TRBJ2-5; 8 nucleotides match TRBD2. The junction had 8 bases not matched to a gene; V was cut back by 0 bases and J by 14 bases. This CDR3 contains 13 residues. CDR3 region: CASSLAEGGGPYF. CDR3 DNA: TGTGCCAGCAGTTTAGCGGAGGGCGGGGGGCCTTACTTC.

V is TRBV28 and J is TRBJ1-2, with a possible D match to TRBD1 (5 bases). Per the germline V gene, CDR1 is MDHEN and CDR2 is SYDVKM. CDR3 length: 17 amino acids. Trimming took 6 bases from V and 7 from J, leaving 27 bases between them. The CDR3 DNA reads TGTGCCAGCAGCCCCGGGTGGGGCACCTCTGTTCTTTCTGGCTACACCTTC. It translates to CASSPGWGTSVLSGYTF.

V usage is TRBV28 and J usage is TRBJ1-4; 8 nucleotides line up with TRBD1. CDR1 and CDR2 (germline): MDHEN, SYDVKM. The CDR3 has 16 residues. J was trimmed by 8 bases and V by 6 bases; bases with no gene match: 14. CDR3 sequence reads: CASSIYSGGGGEKLFF. The CDR3 nucleotides read TGTGCCAGCAGCATCTATTCAGGGGGCGGTGGCGAAAAACTGTTTTTT.

The chain is built from TRBV4-2 and TRBJ1-1, with D tentatively TRBD1 (6 bases). CDR1 is LGHNA and CDR2 is YNFKEQ in the germline V gene. The CDR3 is 17 residues long. The V end was cut by 1 base, the J end by 1 base, with 16 bases between. DNA for the CDR3: TGTGCCAGCAGCCAAGGTATTGGGGGCCCCAGGAACACTGAAGCTTTCTTT. This codes for CASSQGIGGPRNTEAFF.

The chain employs TRBV3-1 (or the pseudogene TRBV3-2) and TRBJ2-3; 9 positions agree with TRBD2. Unmatched junction bases numbered 7, after V lost 2 bases and J lost 4 bases. The CDR3 is made up of 16 amino acids. Germline loops: CDR1 LGHDT, CDR2 YNNKEL (reference sequence). This chain's CDR3 is CASSQPSGVGADTQYF. The CDR3, as DNA: TGTGCCAGCAGCCAACCTAGCGGGGTGGGGGCAGATACGCAGTATTTT.

The chain employs TRBV4-2 and TRBJ1-6; a weak D match, TRBD1 (5 bases). Trimming pared 4 bases from V and 5 bases from J, leaving 15 bases between. This CDR3 region has 16 residues. The germline gives CDR1 LGHNA, CDR2 YNFKEQ. DNA of the CDR3: TGTGCCAGCAGCCCTCGGGGAGGGGCCGATAATTCACCCCTCCACTTT. Amino acid sequence: CASSPRGGADNSPLHF.

V usage is TRBV4-2 and J usage is TRBJ2-3; 7 bases align to TRBD1. The CDR3 is 15 amino acids. With V trimmed by 2 bases and J by 3 bases, 5 bases remained unmatched. Looked up from germline, CDR1 is LGHNA and CDR2 is YNFKEQ. The CDR3 DNA sequence: TGTGCCAGCAGCCAATCCCTGGACAGGACAGATACGCAGTATTTT. Protein: CASSQSLDRTDTQYF.

The rearrangement uses TRBV14 and TRBJ1-1, with D unresolved. The CDR3 covers 12 residues. The germline V and J ends were trimmed by 4 bases and 8 bases, with 11 bases remaining between them. CDR1 is SGHDN, CDR2 FVKESK, per germline. Written as DNA, the CDR3 is TGTGCCAGCAGCCCTTATTACGGGGAAGCTTTCTTT. It translates to CASSPYYGEAFF.

The chain combines TRBV3-1 (or the pseudogene TRBV3-2) with TRBJ1-2, with 9 positions matching TRBD1. V shed 4 bases, J shed 6 bases, and the junction held 6 bases outside the gene matches. Germline loops: CDR1 LGHDT, CDR2 YNNKEL (reference sequence). The CDR3 is 14 amino acids. CDR3 sequence reads: CASSLNRGLHGYTF. The CDR3 coding sequence is TGTGCCAGCAGCCTCAACAGGGGGCTCCATGGCTACACCTTC.

The sample holds one count of this clone. The sample holds other DNA sequences that translate to the same CDR3. The rearrangement uses TRBV28 and TRBJ1-1; 9 bases are shared with TRBD1. CDR1 and CDR2 (germline): MDHEN, SYDVKM. The CDR3 totals 18 residues. Trimming cost V 4 bases and J 0 bases; bases outside gene matches: 12. For the CDR3, the DNA is TGTGCCAGCAGTTCGCCGGGACAGGGAGGACGATTGAACACTGAAGCTTTCTTT. Translating gives CASSSPGQGGRLNTEAFF.

This rearrangement joins TRBV10-3 to TRBJ1-3; TRBD1 might be the D (5 bases). V lost 10 bases to trimming and J lost 0 bases, with 13 bases between them. There are 14 residues in the CDR3. The germline V gene has CDR1 ENHRY and CDR2 SYGVKD. The CDR3 region has the DNA TGTGCCACCCGTGAGGGGAGCTCTGGAAACACCATATATTTT. This sequence encodes CATREGSSGNTIYF.

This sequence joins TRBV2 and TRBJ1-6; D unclear. Trimming left V 6 bases short and J 6 bases short, with 21 bases between. The CDR3 has 17 residues. CDR1 and CDR2 from the germline V gene are SNHLY and FYNNEI. CDR3 loop: CASSGGPTGVSNSPLHF. The CDR3, as DNA: TGTGCCAGCAGCGGCGGGCCCACCGGAGTGAGTAATTCACCCCTCCACTTT.

This chain connects TRBV6-2 or TRBV6-3 to TRBJ1-1; D possibly corresponds to TRBD1 (5 bases). The CDR3 is made up of 19 amino acids. V was clipped by 4 bases and J by 0 bases, with 24 bases between them. Germline V gene lookup returns CDR1 MNHEY and CDR2 SVGEGT. The CDR3 sequence is CASSFPYKQSGRMNTEAFF. The CDR3 region has the DNA TGTGCCAGCAGTTTTCCTTATAAACAGTCAGGGCGGATGAACACTGAAGCTTTCTTT.

The chain is built from TRBV12-3 or TRBV12-4 and TRBJ1-1; no firm D call. Trimming took 6 bases from V and 4 from J, leaving 12 bases between them. The CDR3 spans 13 residues. The CDR3 protein is CASSPGGPTEAFF. The CDR3 nucleotides read TGTGCCAGCAGCCCCGGAGGTCCCACTGAAGCTTTCTTT.